Shown below are 20 T cell receptor beta chains from a single sample sequenced in a study of cytomegalovirus exposure and HLA in healthy donors. The primer mix had 60 Vbeta and 13 Jbeta primers. Measured with immunoSEQ multiplex PCR; TCRdb has only the in-frame clones, and not every one. The sample has about 270,000 clones, around 65% seen once. Sequenced: PBMCs. The receptors here all came from a female donor in good health and CMV-seronegative.

CDR3 bases: TGTGCCAGCAGCCCGAGGCAGGGCGGCTTGATCGAAAAACTGTTTTTT. It specifies CASSPRQGGLIEKLFF. The chain employs TRBV14 and TRBJ1-4; the D gene is possibly TRBD1 (5 bases). CDR1 is SGHDN, CDR2 FVKESK, per germline. There are 16 residues in the CDR3. Between the trimmed V and J ends, which lost 4 bases and 8 bases, there was a span of 20 bases. Based on the CDR3 plus reference TRBV14 and TRBJ1-4, the full variable domain is EAGVTQFPSHSVIEKGQTVTLRCDPISGHDNLYWYRRVMGKEIKFLLHFVKESKQDESGMPNNRFLAERTGGTYSTLKVQPAELEDSGVYFCASSPRQGGLIEKLFFGSGTQLSVL.

The chain recombines TRBV6-5 with TRBJ2-5; 10 bases align to TRBD1. This CDR3 is built from 14 residues. The ends lost 5 bases at V and 3 bases at J; junction bases unmatched: 3. Germline CDR1 and CDR2: MNHEY and SVGAGI. CDR3 protein: CASSPGQGKETQYF. CDR3 DNA sequence: TGTGCCAGCAGTCCGGGACAGGGGAAAGAGACCCAGTACTTC.

V gene TRBV6-1 combines with J gene TRBJ1-2; unclear D gene. Germline loops: CDR1 MNHNS, CDR2 SASEGT. CDR3 length equals 13 residues. The V end was cut by 6 bases, the J end by 4 bases, with 12 bases between. The CDR3 nucleotides read TGTGCCAGCAGATACGAGGGCCTCTATGGCTACACCTTC. Its protein is CASRYEGLYGYTF.

This clone came up a few times. The V call is TRBV6-6, the J call TRBJ1-3; weak D call: TRBD1 (5 bases). CDR1 is MNHNY, CDR2 SVGAGI, per germline (reference sequence). The CDR3 covers 13 residues. The chain's CDR3 is CALGGGYGNTIYF. As DNA, the CDR3 is TGTGCTCTTGGGGGAGGGTACGGAAACACCATATATTTT.

This rearrangement joins TRBV7-9 to TRBJ2-5; no definite D call. The length of the CDR3 is 14 residues. Deletions cut 1 base from V and 4 bases from J, with 10 bases between. The V gene's germline CDR1 is SEHNR and CDR2 FQNEAQ (reference sequence). The CDR3: CASSLVSSLETQYF. The CDR3 DNA is TGTGCCAGCAGCTTAGTTAGTAGTTTAGAGACCCAGTACTTC. The full variable domain, completed using reference TRBV7-9 and TRBJ2-5, is DTGVSQNPRHKITKRGQNVTFRCDPISEHNRLYWYRQTLGQGPEFLTYFQNEAQLEKSRLLSDRFSAERPKGSFSTLEIQRTEQGDSAMYLCASSLVSSLETQYFGPGTRLLVL.

The V gene is TRBV5-1, the J gene TRBJ2-2; TRBD2 matches at 11 bases. The junction had 2 bases not matched to a gene; V was cut back by 0 bases and J by 4 bases. CDR3 length: 16 residues. In germline, CDR1 is SGHRS, CDR2 YFSETQ. The CDR3 DNA reads TGCGCCAGCAGCTTGGAGCTAGCGGGAGGCACCGGGGAGCTGTTTTTT. It codes for CASSLELAGGTGELFF.

This sequence joins TRBV4-1 and TRBJ2-5; D possibly corresponds to TRBD2 (5 bases). Per germline, CDR1 MGHRA and CDR2 YSYEKL. V was pared by 1 base and J by 4 bases, with 10 bases between. The CDR3 runs 14 residues. The CDR3 region has the DNA TGCGCCAGCAGCCAAGTACTAGTGTCAGAGACCCAGTACTTC. It codes for CASSQVLVSETQYF.

The gene calls are TRBV28 and TRBJ2-3; D is perhaps TRBD2 (5 bases). CDR1 MDHEN and CDR2 SYDVKM come from the germline V gene. CDR3 size: 16 residues. The ends were cut back, 5 bases at V and 8 bases at J, with 23 bases in the middle. The CDR3 DNA reads as TGTGCCAGCAGTCCCCCTTCCGGACGAGCGAGCGGTACGCAGTATTTT. Translation gives CASSPPSGRASGTQYF.

This clone has only one observation. The chain carries TRBV19 and TRBJ2-3, with D unclear. Germline-derived CDR1 and CDR2 are LNHDA and SQIVND (reference sequence). V lost 3 bases and J lost 0, with 13 bases in between. The CDR3 is 16 residues long. CDR3 sequence (DNA): TGTGCCAGTAGTATCTCTGGCACCTCTAGCACAGATACGCAGTATTTT. Translating gives CASSISGTSSTDTQYF.

This clone was detected once. This rearrangement joins TRBV27 to TRBJ1-2; 7 bases agree with TRBD1. Germline CDR1 reads MNHEY; CDR2 reads SMNVEV (reference sequence). V lost 3 bases to trimming and J lost 7 bases; unmatched junction nucleotides: 5. This CDR3 has 13 residues. The CDR3 DNA reads as TGTGCCAGCAGTTTCACAGGGGATAGTGGCTACACCTTC. It yields the protein CASSFTGDSGYTF.

The chain links TRBV25-1 to TRBJ2-5; tentative D call: TRBD2 (5 bases). In germline, CDR1 is MGHDK, CDR2 SYGVNS. This CDR3 comprises 13 residues. Trimming shortened V by 4 bases and J by 4 bases, and 10 bases separated the two germline ends. The CDR3 loop reads CASSVGGGETQYF. The CDR3 DNA follows: TGTGCCAGCAGTGTCGGTGGAGGAGAGACCCAGTACTTC.

This rearrangement joins TRBV14 to TRBJ2-7, with 8 nucleotides matching TRBD2. This CDR3 comprises 16 residues. V was clipped by 4 bases and J by 1 base; unmatched bases: 9. Germline lookup yields CDR1 SGHDN and CDR2 FVKESK. The CDR3 region is CASSPRGVLGSYEQYF. For the CDR3, the DNA is TGTGCCAGCAGCCCGCGGGGGGTCCTGGGGTCCTACGAGCAGTACTTC.

The chain employs TRBV7-2 and TRBJ2-5; 11 positions match TRBD1. The J call may be in error: the DNA end matches TRBJ2-7 better. CDR1 and CDR2 (germline): SGHTA, FQGNSA. This CDR3 spans 13 amino acids. CDR3 sequence: CASSPGQGDEQYF. The CDR3 coding sequence is TGTGCCAGCAGCCCGGGACAGGGGGACGAGCAGTACTTC.

The chain joins TRBV19 to TRBJ2-7; TRBD2 agrees at 12 bases. The CDR3 is 15 residues long. The V gene's germline CDR1 is LNHDA and CDR2 SQIVND (reference sequence). V lost 3 bases to trimming and J lost 3 bases; unmatched junction nucleotides: 3. In DNA, the CDR3 is TGTGCCAGTAGTATCACTAGCGGGAGGTACTACGAGCAGTACTTC. It encodes CASSITSGRYYEQYF.

This clone was found a few times. The V and J genes are TRBV6-1 and TRBJ2-3; tentative D call: TRBD2 (7 bases). V lost 0 bases, J lost 0 bases, and 10 bases lay in between. The CDR3 contains 16 residues. Germline CDR1 is MNHNS and CDR2 is SASEGT. CDR3 coding DNA: TGTGCCAGCAGTGAAGCTCGGGGGGCTAGCACAGATACGCAGTATTTT. Amino acid sequence: CASSEARGASTDTQYF.

A few counts support this clone. The CDR3 sequence is CASSGGAQRTGELFF. CDR3 nucleotide sequence: TGTGCCAGCAGCGGGGGGGCGCAACGCACCGGGGAGCTGTTTTTT. J is TRBJ2-2 and V is TRBV5-4, with a possible D match to TRBD2 (7 bases). With 4 bases removed from V and 4 bases from J, the gap between germline ends came to 14 bases. Germline loops: CDR1 SGHNT, CDR2 YYREEE (reference sequence). The CDR3 runs to 15 residues.

This chain links TRBV2 with TRBJ2-5; maybe TRBD2 (5 bases). Germline loops: CDR1 SNHLY, CDR2 FYNNEI. Trimming shortened V by 6 bases and J by 7 bases, and 9 bases separated the two germline ends. CDR3 length equals 11 residues. CDR3 nucleotide sequence: TGTGCCAGCAGATCAGAGGGGACCCAGTACTTC. As protein: CASRSEGTQYF.

The rearrangement joins TRBV6-6 to TRBJ2-2; D is ambiguous. CDR1 is MNHNY and CDR2 is SVGAGI in the germline V gene (reference sequence). Between the trimmed V and J ends, which lost 2 bases and 1 base, there was a span of 11 bases. The CDR3 is 16 amino acids. The CDR3 DNA is TGTGCCAGCAGTTACGTGGCGGCCCAGAACACCGGGGAGCTGTTTTTT. As protein: CASSYVAAQNTGELFF.

As regards this clone: One end of the junction does not line up with germline, which may come from a read error. The rearrangement links TRBV11-3 to TRBJ2-7; unclear D gene. Germline CDR1 and CDR2: SGHNT and YENEEA. The CDR3 has 14 amino acids. CDR3 sequence reads: CASSFVYEVSEQCF. The CDR3 nucleotides are TGTGCCAGCAGCTTTGTCTACGAGGTCTCCGAGCAGTGCTTC.

J is TRBJ1-2 and V is TRBV28; tentative D call: TRBD1 (6 bases). Deletions cut 10 bases from V and 2 bases from J, with 14 bases between. Looked up from germline, CDR1 is MDHEN and CDR2 is SYDVKM. The CDR3 extends over 13 amino acids. DNA for the CDR3: TGTGCCATCTGGACAGTAATGAACTATGGCTACACCTTC. This translates into CAIWTVMNYGYTF.